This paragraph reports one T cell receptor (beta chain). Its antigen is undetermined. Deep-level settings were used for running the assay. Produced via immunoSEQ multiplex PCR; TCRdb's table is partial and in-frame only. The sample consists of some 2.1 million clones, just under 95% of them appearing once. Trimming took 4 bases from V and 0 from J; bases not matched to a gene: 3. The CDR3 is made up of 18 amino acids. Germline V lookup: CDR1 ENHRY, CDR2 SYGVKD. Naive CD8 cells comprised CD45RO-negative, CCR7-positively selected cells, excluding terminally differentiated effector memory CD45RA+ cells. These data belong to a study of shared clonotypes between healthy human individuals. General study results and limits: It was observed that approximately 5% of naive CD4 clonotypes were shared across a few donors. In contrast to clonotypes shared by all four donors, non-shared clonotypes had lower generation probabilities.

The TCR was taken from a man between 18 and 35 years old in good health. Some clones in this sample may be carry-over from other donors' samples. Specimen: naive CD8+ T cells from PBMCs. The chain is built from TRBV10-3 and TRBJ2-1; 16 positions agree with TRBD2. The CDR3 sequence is CAISGGLAGGPSYNEQFF. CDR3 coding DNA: TGTGCCATCAGTGGGGGACTAGCGGGAGGGCCCTCCTACAATGAGCAGTTCTTC.